This is a list of T cell receptor beta chains from one sample in a study of beta chain features in type 1 diabetes. Generated by immunoSEQ multiplex PCR, the TCRdb table keeps only in-frame clones and is missing some. The repertoire has about 900,000 clones, about a sixth of them found once; the top ten carry around 0.02%. Source material: naive CD4+ T cells from blood. The receptor set was obtained from a woman aged 18-30 years in good health. Both conserved end residues are part of each CDR3. Fields, in order: J gene, CDR3 length, D gene, clone size, V gene, CDR3 DNA, CDR3 protein. D genes are given only for firm matches. The size entry is marked missing in some rows and otherwise reads once, few, many or a size class.

TRBJ2-1 | 15 | TRBD2 | few | TRBV19 | TGTGCCAGTAGTACTTCTAGCGGGCATTACAATGAGCAGTTCTTC | CASSTSSGHYNEQFF
TRBJ2-7 | 13 | . | . | TRBV15 | TGTGCCACCAGCAGAGATAGGGGGTACGAGCAGTACTTC | CATSRDRGYEQYF
TRBJ2-5 | 12 | . | few | TRBV27 | TGTGCCAGCAGACAGGGAAGAGAGACCCAGTACTTC | CASRQGRETQYF
TRBJ1-3 | 14 | . | few | TRBV21-1 | TGTGCCAGCAACAGGGTGAGGACTGGAAACACCATATATTTT | CASNRVRTGNTIYF
TRBJ2-1 | 15 | . | few | TRBV11-2 | TGTGCCAGCAGCCAGAGGCTAGGGGCCTACAATGAGCAGTTCTTC | CASSQRLGAYNEQFF
TRBJ2-4 | 13 | TRBD2 | . | TRBV19 | TGTGCCAGTAGAAGGGGCGGGGGAAACATTCAGTACTTC | CASRRGGGNIQYF
TRBJ1-2 | 12 | . | . | TRBV19 | TGTGCCAGTAGTATACCGGGGTTTGGCTACACCTTC | CASSIPGFGYTF
TRBJ1-2 | 16 | . | . | TRBV7-2 | TGTGCCAGCAGCTTAGAGGGGTCCCCGCTCTTCTATGGCTACACCTTC | CASSLEGSPLFYGYTF
TRBJ1-5 | 15 | TRBD1 | few | TRBV27 | TGTGCCAGCAGTCCCGACGACAGGGGCAATCAGCCCCAGCATTTT | CASSPDDRGNQPQHF
TRBJ2-2 | 16 | . | . | TRBV7-3 | TGTGCCAGCAGCTGGATGGGGCTAGGGAACACCGGGGAGCTGTTTTTT | CASSWMGLGNTGELFF
TRBJ2-7 | 14 | . | few | TRBV2 | TGTGCCAGCAGTCGACTCGGGACCTCCTACGAGCAGTACTTC | CASSRLGTSYEQYF
TRBJ1-1 | 16 | TRBD1 | . | TRBV18 | TGTGCCAGCTCACCAAGGTCGGAGGGGGCTGGCACTGAAGCTTTCTTT | CASSPRSEGAGTEAFF
TRBJ2-7 | 13 | . | few | TRBV7-2 | TGTGCCAGCAGCTTTTCGGGAGCCTACGAGCAGTACTTC | CASSFSGAYEQYF
TRBJ2-7 | 13 | TRBD2 | . | TRBV2 | TGTGCCAGCAATAAAGGGACTAGTGACGAGCAGTACTTC | CASNKGTSDEQYF
TRBJ1-5 | 16 | TRBD1 | . | TRBV28 | TGTGCCAGCAGTTTTCCGGGGACAGCAGGGGGTCAGCCCCAGCATTTT | CASSFPGTAGGQPQHF
TRBJ1-1 | 11 | . | few | TRBV19 | TGTGCCAGTACTGCGGGCCGGGAAGCTTTCTTT | CASTAGREAFF
TRBJ2-3 | 22 | TRBD2 | . | TRBV9 | TGTGCCAGCAGCGCCCTTCCCGTCCAGCTAGCGGGATCCCACCGGAGGGAAGATACGCAGTATTTT | CASSALPVQLAGSHRREDTQYF
TRBJ1-5 | 14 | . | once | TRBV28 | TGTGCCAGCTCTCAGACGGGGGCCGGACAGCCCCAGCATTTT | CASSQTGAGQPQHF
TRBJ2-5 | 16 | TRBD2 | . | TRBV9 | TGTGCCAGCGGGGGAGGAAGCGGGAGCTCTGGAGAGACCCAGTACTTC | CASGGGSGSSGETQYF
TRBJ1-2 | 15 | . | few | TRBV28 | TGTGCCAGCGCAGGCACGACAGGTTCTAACTATGGCTACACCTTC | CASAGTTGSNYGYTF
TRBJ1-2 | 16 | . | few | TRBV6-5 | TGTGCCAGCAGTTATTCCCTGGGGGGACGGGGTTATGGCTACACCTTC | CASSYSLGGRGYGYTF
TRBJ2-5 | 13 | . | few | TRBV7-9 | TGTGCCAGCAGCATTAGATCACAAGAGACCCAGTACTTC | CASSIRSQETQYF
TRBJ2-3 | 14 | TRBD1 | . | TRBV18 | TGTGCCAGCTCACCTGGGACAGGGGCAGATACGCAGTATTTT | CASSPGTGADTQYF
TRBJ2-7 | 15 | . | . | TRBV11-2 | TGTGCCAGCAGCCCTATGGGGCAGGAACCCTACGAGCAGTACTTC | CASSPMGQEPYEQYF